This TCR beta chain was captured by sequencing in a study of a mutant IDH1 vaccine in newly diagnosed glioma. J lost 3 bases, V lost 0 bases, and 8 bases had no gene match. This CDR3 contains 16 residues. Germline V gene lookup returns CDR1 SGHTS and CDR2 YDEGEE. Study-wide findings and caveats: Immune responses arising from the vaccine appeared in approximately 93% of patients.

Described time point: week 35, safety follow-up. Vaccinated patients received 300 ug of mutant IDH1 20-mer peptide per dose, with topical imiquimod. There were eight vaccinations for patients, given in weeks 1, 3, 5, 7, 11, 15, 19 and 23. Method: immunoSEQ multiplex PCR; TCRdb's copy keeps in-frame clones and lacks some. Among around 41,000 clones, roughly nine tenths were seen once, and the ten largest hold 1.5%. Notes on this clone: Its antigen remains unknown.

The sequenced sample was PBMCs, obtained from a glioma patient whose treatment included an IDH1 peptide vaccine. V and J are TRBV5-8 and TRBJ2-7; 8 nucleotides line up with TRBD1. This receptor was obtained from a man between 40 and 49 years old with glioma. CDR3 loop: CASSLGYGTGHYEQYF. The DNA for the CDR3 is TGTGCCAGCAGCTTGGGGTACGGGACAGGCCACTACGAGCAGTACTTC. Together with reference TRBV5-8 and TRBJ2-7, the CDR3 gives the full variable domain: EAGVTQSPTHLIKTRGQQATLRCSPISGHTSVYWYQQALGLGLQFLLWYDEGEERNRGNFPPRFSGRQFPNYSSELNVNALELEDSALYLCASSLGYGTGHYEQYFGPGTRLTVT.